This section outlines one TCR beta chain sequence together with its context. The data stem from a study of cytomegalovirus exposure and HLA in healthy donors. Per the germline V gene, CDR1 is WNHNN and CDR2 is SYGVQD (reference sequence). V trimming: 8 bases; J trimming: 4 bases; junction bases outside the gene matches: 17. CDR3 size: 17 residues. The primer mix had 60 Vbeta and 13 Jbeta primers. Assay: immunoSEQ multiplex PCR; the TCRdb copy retains only in-frame clones and omits some. The sample has about 93,000 clones; about 81% are singletons. The chain joins TRBV10-1 to TRBJ1-1; 9 bases line up with TRBD1. The TCR comes from a woman aged 40 to 50 in good health and CMV-seronegative. What was sequenced was PBMCs. This chain's CDR3 is CASRRETTGGLGTEAFF. The CDR3, as DNA: TGCGCCAGCCGACGGGAAACGACAGGGGGATTGGGCACTGAAGCTTTCTTT.